The entry below describes one T cell receptor (beta chain). Using immunoSEQ multiplex PCR, the repertoire was profiled, and TCRdb retains in-frame clones only, with some absent. Of 150,000 to 200,000 clones listed, 91% are singletons. There are 15 residues in the CDR3. Trimming removed 2 bases at V and 0 bases at J, with 11 bases between. Germline values: CDR1 SGHKS, CDR2 YYEKEE (reference sequence). The data originate from a study of control samples from healthy donors and cancer patients. This receptor was obtained from a woman between 25 and 40 years old in good health. The V call is TRBV5-5, the J call TRBJ1-1; possible D gene TRBD1, 5 bases. The sample consisted of blood. The CDR3 loop is CASSFTGYMNTEAFF. As DNA, the CDR3 is TGTGCCAGCAGCTTCACAGGATACATGAACACTGAAGCTTTCTTT.